Following are 4 T cell receptor beta chains from one sample sequenced in a study of brain T cells in children with intractable seizures. The table came from immunoSEQ multiplex PCR; TCRdb's copy has only in-frame clones and leaves some out. The data hold about 41,000 clones, with 90% observed a single time. Sample: peripheral blood, taken at surgery. These receptors came from a girl aged 2-9 years with tuberous sclerosis and intractable seizures.

This clone turned up a few times. This rearrangement joins TRBV27 to TRBJ2-1; 10 bases map to TRBD2. The CDR3 covers 14 residues. Germline V lookup: CDR1 MNHEY, CDR2 SMNVEV (reference sequence). The junction had 8 bases not matched to a gene; V was cut back by 2 bases and J by 13 bases. CDR3 region: CASSLESSGGPQFF. The CDR3 region has the DNA TGTGCCAGCAGTTTAGAGTCTAGCGGGGGACCTCAGTTCTTC.

The chain employs TRBV4-1 and TRBJ2-4; maybe TRBD1 (6 bases). CDR1 and CDR2 from the germline V gene are MGHRA and YSYEKL. Trimming left V 0 bases short and J 7 bases short, with 16 bases between. The CDR3 consists of 16 residues. CDR3 region: CASSQDGTILGNIQYF. The CDR3, as DNA: TGCGCCAGCAGCCAAGATGGGACAATACTAGGGAACATTCAGTACTTC.

The V and J genes are TRBV7-9 and TRBJ1-6; D gene ambiguous. This CDR3 spans 14 amino acids. Trimming left V 1 base short and J 11 bases short, with 12 bases between. The germline V gene has CDR1 SEHNR and CDR2 FQNEAQ (reference sequence). CDR3 protein: CASSLVGYGAPLHF. CDR3 coding DNA: TGTGCCAGCAGCTTAGTTGGGTACGGAGCACCCCTCCACTTT.

The CDR3 loop is CASSSRGSEAFF. The CDR3 DNA follows: TGCGCCAGCAGCTCCCGGGGCTCTGAAGCTTTCTTT. J is TRBJ1-1 and V is TRBV5-1; weak D call: TRBD1 (5 bases). There are 12 residues in the CDR3. The V end lost 3 bases, the J end lost 6 bases, and 9 bases lay between the germline ends. CDR1 is SGHRS and CDR2 is YFSETQ in the germline V gene.